A selection of T cell receptor beta chains follows, all from one sample in a study of blood T cell repertoires in COVID-19. Generated by immunoSEQ multiplex PCR, the TCRdb table keeps only in-frame clones and is missing some. The data show approximately 290,000 clones, with about 91% seen just once and approximately 12% held by the top ten. The material sequenced was peripheral blood. These receptor sequences come from a woman aged 60-70 years with acute or convalescent COVID-19. CDR3s include the opening cysteine and the closing phenylalanine or tryptophan. D genes are given only for firm matches. Size is omitted from some rows. Given values are once, few, many or a class for expanded clones.

clone size: -; D gene: -; V gene: TRBV2; J gene: TRBJ1-5; CDR3 DNA: TGTGCCAGCACAGACAGCCCAAAAAGGCCCCAGCATTTT; CDR3 protein: CASTDSPKRPQHF
clone size: once; D gene: -; V gene: TRBV25-1; J gene: TRBJ1-5; CDR3 DNA: TGTGCCAGCAGTGGCCCTGACGGGCAGCCCCAGCATTTT; CDR3 protein: CASSGPDGQPQHF
clone size: -; D gene: -; V gene: TRBV9; J gene: TRBJ1-2; CDR3 DNA: TGTGCCAGCAGCGTAGCCCAGGGCTATGGCTACACCTTC; CDR3 protein: CASSVAQGYGYTF
clone size: -; D gene: TRBD1; V gene: TRBV7-3; J gene: TRBJ1-1; CDR3 DNA: TGTGCCAGCAGCCCCTCGGGGGGGACAGGGGGCTCTTCTACTTTCTTT; CDR3 protein: CASSPSGGTGGSSTFF
clone size: -; D gene: -; V gene: TRBV7-3; J gene: TRBJ2-1; CDR3 DNA: TGTGCCAGCAGCTTACCTAGGGGCAGCTACAATGAGCAGTTCTTC; CDR3 protein: CASSLPRGSYNEQFF
clone size: -; D gene: TRBD2; V gene: TRBV18; J gene: TRBJ2-3; CDR3 DNA: TGTGCCAGCTCACCAGAAGCGGGGGTCCCGCCAGATACGCAGTATTTT; CDR3 protein: CASSPEAGVPPDTQYF
clone size: once; D gene: -; V gene: TRBV9; J gene: TRBJ2-2; CDR3 DNA: TGTGCCAGCAGCGTACAGGGCACCGGGGAGCTGTTTTTT; CDR3 protein: CASSVQGTGELFF
clone size: -; D gene: -; V gene: TRBV5-1; J gene: TRBJ2-7; CDR3 DNA: TGCGCCAGCAGCTTGGGAGCCTACGAGCAGTACTTC; CDR3 protein: CASSLGAYEQYF
clone size: once; D gene: -; V gene: TRBV3-1/TRBV3-2; J gene: TRBJ2-5; CDR3 DNA: TGTGCCAGCAGCCAAGATCCGGGGGATGGTGAGACCCAGTACTTC; CDR3 protein: CASSQDPGDGETQYF
clone size: -; D gene: -; V gene: TRBV12-3/TRBV12-4; J gene: TRBJ2-1; CDR3 DNA: TGTGCCAGCAGGACCGGGGGCAATGAGCAGTTCTTC; CDR3 protein: CASRTGGNEQFF
clone size: -; D gene: -; V gene: TRBV28; J gene: TRBJ2-7; CDR3 DNA: TGTGCCAGCTTGCCGGGCCAGGGCAACTACGAGCAGTACTTC; CDR3 protein: CASLPGQGNYEQYF
clone size: -; D gene: TRBD1; V gene: TRBV25-1; J gene: TRBJ1-5; CDR3 DNA: TGTGCCAGCAGTGGCGACAGGGGGGCGACTCAGCCCCAGCATTTT; CDR3 protein: CASSGDRGATQPQHF
clone size: -; D gene: TRBD1; V gene: TRBV7-2; J gene: TRBJ1-1; CDR3 DNA: TGTGCCAGCAGCTTACGGACAGGGTCGAAGACTGAAGCTTTCTTT; CDR3 protein: CASSLRTGSKTEAFF
clone size: -; D gene: TRBD2; V gene: TRBV2; J gene: TRBJ2-1; CDR3 DNA: TGTGCCAGCAGTGAAGCGCTTCCGCAGTGGACTAGCGGGGGGGCCCGGTCCTACAATGAGCAGTTCTTC; CDR3 protein: CASSEALPQWTSGGARSYNEQFF
clone size: -; D gene: -; V gene: TRBV3-1/TRBV3-2; J gene: TRBJ1-1; CDR3 DNA: TGTGCCAGCAGCCAAGATGGAGGCACTGAAGCTTTCTTT; CDR3 protein: CASSQDGGTEAFF
clone size: -; D gene: TRBD1; V gene: TRBV20-1; J gene: TRBJ1-5; CDR3 DNA: TGCAGTGCTAGTCCAATAGGGACAGTTAGCAATCAGCCCCAGCATTTT; CDR3 protein: CSASPIGTVSNQPQHF
clone size: -; D gene: TRBD1; V gene: TRBV3-1/TRBV3-2; J gene: TRBJ1-1; CDR3 DNA: TGTGCCAGCAGCCAGGAGGACAGGCGCCACGAGATGAACACTGAAGCTTTCTTT; CDR3 protein: CASSQEDRRHEMNTEAFF
clone size: -; D gene: -; V gene: TRBV5-5; J gene: TRBJ1-5; CDR3 DNA: TGTGCCAGCAGCCCCTCTTTCCCACGGGGAGGGGATCAGCCCCAGCATTTT; CDR3 protein: CASSPSFPRGGDQPQHF
clone size: -; D gene: -; V gene: TRBV7-3; J gene: TRBJ2-2; CDR3 DNA: TGTGCCAGCAGCTTAATGGCAGGGGCAGGATCCGGGGAGCTGTTTTTT; CDR3 protein: CASSLMAGAGSGELFF
clone size: -; D gene: -; V gene: TRBV6-1; J gene: TRBJ1-5; CDR3 DNA: TGTGCCAGCAGTGACGGGGAGGCGGGGTTCAATCAGCCCCAGCATTTT; CDR3 protein: CASSDGEAGFNQPQHF
clone size: -; D gene: -; V gene: TRBV15; J gene: TRBJ2-1; CDR3 DNA: TGTGCCACCAGCAGAGATATTAGCGGCTCCTACAATGAGCAGTTCTTC; CDR3 protein: CATSRDISGSYNEQFF
clone size: once; D gene: TRBD1; V gene: TRBV4-3; J gene: TRBJ1-1; CDR3 DNA: TGCGCCAGCAGCGCCGAGACAGGGACCCGCACTATAGCTTTCTTT; CDR3 protein: CASSAETGTRTIAFF
clone size: few; D gene: TRBD2; V gene: TRBV10-3; J gene: TRBJ2-7; CDR3 DNA: TGTGCCATCAGGGGGACTAGCGGGGACGGTTCCTACGAGCAGTACTTC; CDR3 protein: CAIRGTSGDGSYEQYF
clone size: -; D gene: -; V gene: TRBV9; J gene: TRBJ2-1; CDR3 DNA: TGTGCCAGCAGCGTAGGTGGAGCGGGCCTGAATGAGCAGTTCTTC; CDR3 protein: CASSVGGAGLNEQFF